A single sample is the source of the 15 T cell receptor beta chains below, sequenced in a study of blood T cells in healthy people across ages. With a J-beta primer mix and a sample-barcoded 5' primer, a second PCR ran roughly 6 to 12 cycles. From the 5' RACE reads, TCRdb called clonotypes with MiXCR, one entry per CDR3 protein. The sample contains about 900,000 distinct CDR3 sequences, under 80% of which appear only once. Specimen: blood. The receptors stem from a man aged 25 to 40 in good health.

The V call is TRBV15, the J call TRBJ1-5; D is perhaps TRBD1 (5 bases). The CDR3 is 14 residues long. Germline values: CDR1 LNHNV, CDR2 YYDKDF (reference sequence). The V gene lost 5 bases and the J gene lost 5 bases, with 13 bases spanning the gap. The CDR3 loop reads CATSRTPTDQPQHF. DNA of the CDR3: TGTGCCACCAGCCGAACCCCGACAGATCAGCCCCAGCATTTT.

The chain is built from TRBV29-1 and TRBJ2-7; either TRBD1 or TRBD2 may fit D (5 bases each). V dropped 5 bases and J dropped 2 bases, with 16 bases sitting between them. The CDR3 consists of 14 residues. Germline V lookup: CDR1 SQVTM, CDR2 ANQGSEA. The CDR3 here is CSVMTDSVPYEQYF. Here the CDR3 DNA reads TGCAGCGTTATGACAGATAGCGTACCCTACGAGCAGTACTTC.

CDR3 bases: TGTGCCAGCAGAAGGGGGGGAGACACAGATACGCAGTATTTT. As protein: CASRRGGDTDTQYF. The gene calls are TRBV7-3 and TRBJ2-3, with TRBD2 as a possible D gene (7 bases). Germline loops: CDR1 SGHTA, CDR2 FQGTGA. The CDR3 is made up of 14 amino acids. V lost 6 bases, J lost 2 bases, and 12 bases lay in between.

The chain couples TRBV20-1 to TRBJ2-1; D gene ambiguous. Trimming removed 6 bases from V and 1 base from J, with 13 bases in between. Germline V gene lookup returns CDR1 DFQATT and CDR2 SNEGSKA (reference sequence). This CDR3 region has 14 residues. The CDR3 coding sequence is TGCAGTGCCCAGCTCAGTCCGTCCTACAATGAGCAGTTCTTC. It yields the protein CSAQLSPSYNEQFF.

This sequence joins TRBV6-7 and TRBJ2-4; D may correspond to TRBD1 or TRBD2 (5 bases each). TRBV6-7 is an ORF, and what it does is uncertain. The CDR3 totals 13 residues. Trimming cost V 8 bases and J 0 bases, with 8 bases left between them. CDR3: CASGTVAKNIQYF. In nucleotides, the CDR3 is TGTGCCAGCGGGACGGTAGCCAAAAACATTCAGTACTTC.

The V and J genes are TRBV2 and TRBJ2-6, with TRBD1 matching over 9 bases. The junction had 7 bases not matched to a gene; V was cut back by 2 bases and J by 2 bases. Germline V gene lookup returns CDR1 SNHLY and CDR2 FYNNEI. The CDR3 is 18 amino acids. DNA of the CDR3: TGTGCCAGCAGTGAATCGGGGACAGGGCAAGCTGGGGCCAACGTCCTGACTTTC. This encodes CASSESGTGQAGANVLTF.

V gene TRBV9 combines with J gene TRBJ2-7; TRBD1 matches 9 bases. The CDR3 length is 15 residues. V shed 7 bases, J shed 1 base, and the junction held 9 bases outside the gene matches. The germline V gene encodes CDR1 SGDLS and CDR2 YYNGEE. CDR3 protein: CASQVGQGPSYEQYF. The CDR3 region has the DNA TGTGCCAGCCAGGTGGGACAGGGACCTTCCTACGAGCAGTACTTC.

The chain recombines TRBV6-6 with TRBJ1-2; D is unclear. The CDR3 length is 11 residues. CDR1 MNHNY and CDR2 SVGAGI come from the germline V gene (reference sequence). The V end lost 8 bases, the J end lost 2 bases, and 6 bases lay between the germline ends. The CDR3 sequence: CASHANYGYTF. The DNA of the CDR3 is TGTGCCAGCCACGCCAACTATGGCTACACCTTC.

This sequence joins TRBV4-2 and TRBJ2-5, with 7 bases aligning to TRBD2. The V segment lost 1 base and the J segment 1 base; nucleotides outside the gene matches: 6. This CDR3 contains 16 residues. Germline V gene data show CDR1 as LGHNA and CDR2 as YNFKEQ. CDR3 residues: CASSQGNGGTQETQYF. The CDR3, as DNA: TGTGCCAGCAGCCAAGGAAACGGGGGGACCCAAGAGACCCAGTACTTC.

To note about this clonotype: A read error is possible here, since a much larger clone lies one base away. The V and J genes are TRBV12-3 or TRBV12-4 and TRBJ2-3; D gene unclear. The CDR3 consists of 13 residues. Trimming removed 5 bases from V and 3 bases from J, with 9 bases in between. The CDR3 nucleotides are TGTGCCAGCAGTAGGGAACAAACAGATACGCAGTATTTT. Protein product: CASSREQTDTQYF.

The gene calls are TRBV10-3 and TRBJ1-5; D is perhaps TRBD1 (6 bases). The CDR3 loop spans 17 amino acids. V was cut by 0 bases and J by 4 bases, with 16 bases left in between. Germline CDR1 and CDR2: ENHRY and SYGVKD. The CDR3, as DNA: TGTGCCATCAGTGAGTCTTGGTTAGGGGGAAATAATCAGCCCCAGCATTTT. It translates to CAISESWLGGNNQPQHF.

The chain links TRBV29-1 to TRBJ1-2; D gene ambiguous. The CDR3 runs 15 residues. Trimming left V 2 bases short and J 2 bases short, with 15 bases between. Germline CDR1 reads SQVTM; CDR2 reads ANQGSEA. CDR3 coding DNA: TGCAGCGTTGAAAATGGGAGAACGGAGAACTATGGCTACACCTTC. This gives the protein CSVENGRTENYGYTF.

This clonotype was counted at least ten times. The DNA of the CDR3 is TGCAGTGCTAGAGGACTAGACAACCTCTACGAGCAGTACTTC. Its translation is CSARGLDNLYEQYF. The chain uses TRBV20-1 and TRBJ2-7, with D possibly matching TRBD2 (6 bases). Germline V gene lookup returns CDR1 DFQATT and CDR2 SNEGSKA (reference sequence). Trimming cost V 1 base and J 3 bases, with 13 bases left between them. CDR3 length equals 14 residues.

The chain links TRBV7-2 to TRBJ2-4; 7 nucleotides align to TRBD1. The V and J ends lost 5 bases and 9 bases, in that order; junction bases with no gene match: 7. Germline V gives CDR1 SGHTA, CDR2 FQGNSA. The CDR3 extends over 13 amino acids. DNA of the CDR3: TGTGCCAGCAGCCCTCGACAGGGTAGCATTCAGTACTTC. Its protein product is CASSPRQGSIQYF.

This sequence joins TRBV2 and TRBJ2-5; 9 bases are a match to TRBD1. CDR3 length: 15 amino acids. Trimming at V came to 7 bases and at J to 5 bases, leaving 11 bases not matched to a gene. Germline CDR1 reads SNHLY; CDR2 reads FYNNEI. The CDR3 region is CASTVEGQGIETQYF. For the CDR3, the DNA is TGTGCCAGCACCGTAGAGGGACAGGGTATTGAGACCCAGTACTTC. The full variable domain, rest sourced from reference TRBV2 and TRBJ2-5, is EPEVTQTPSHQVTQMGQEVILRCVPISNHLYFYWYRQILGQKVEFLVSFYNNEISEKSEIFDDQFSVERPDGSNFTLKIRSTKLEDSAMYFCASTVEGQGIETQYFGPGTRLLVL.